Listed below are T cell receptor beta chains from one sample, sequenced in a study of blood T cell repertoires in COVID-19. Libraries were prepared by immunoSEQ multiplex PCR; TCRdb keeps only in-frame clonotypes and omits some of them. This sample has roughly 200,000 clones; around three quarters occur once, and the top ten carry around 5.1%. The source material was peripheral blood. These TCRs come from a woman between 65 and 79 years old with acute or convalescent COVID-19. Each CDR3 is given with its conserved first and last residue. The D gene is left open where the match is weak. Size is omitted from some rows. Given values are once, few, many or a class for expanded clones.

D gene	V gene	J gene	clone size	CDR3 DNA	CDR3 protein
TRBD2	TRBV7-3	TRBJ2-1	-	TGTGCCAGCAGCCTTCCGGGACTAGCGGGAATGAATGAGCAGTTCTTC	CASSLPGLAGMNEQFF
-	TRBV10-3	TRBJ2-2	-	TGTGCCATCAGGTCAGACTCGAACACCGGGGAGCTGTTTTTT	CAIRSDSNTGELFF
TRBD1	TRBV7-9	TRBJ2-7	-	TGTGCCAGCAGCTCAGACAACCGGGACAGGGGGTTACGGCAGTACTTC	CASSSDNRDRGLRQYF
TRBD1	TRBV18	TRBJ1-3	-	TGTGCCAGCTCACCATATCCCGGGACAGGGAAGGTGAACACCATATATTTT	CASSPYPGTGKVNTIYF
-	TRBV12-3/TRBV12-4	TRBJ2-5	-	TGTGCCAGCAGTTTAGAGAGGGGGGAGACCCAGTACTTC	CASSLERGETQYF
TRBD2	TRBV7-2	TRBJ2-1	-	TGTGCCAGCAGTTTCGGGACTAGCGGGAGAGGTGAGCAGTTCTTC	CASSFGTSGRGEQFF
-	TRBV2	TRBJ2-7	-	TGTGCCAGCAGACACAGAGAGCTCTCCTACGAGCAGTACTTC	CASRHRELSYEQYF
TRBD1	TRBV18	TRBJ1-3	once	TGTGCCAGCTCTTACGGGACAGCCGGAAACACCATATATTTT	CASSYGTAGNTIYF
-	TRBV10-2	TRBJ1-1	-	TGCGCCAGCAGGGATCCTGGTGGGAGTGGAGCTTTCTTT	CASRDPGGSGAFF
TRBD2	TRBV11-2	TRBJ2-1	many	TGTGCCAGCAGCTTTCGGACTAGGCCCTACAATGAGCAGTTCTTC	CASSFRTRPYNEQFF
-	TRBV28	TRBJ1-2	-	TGTGCCAGCAGGTCAGTGGGTACGGGCTATGGCTACACCTTC	CASRSVGTGYGYTF
TRBD1	TRBV24-1	TRBJ1-2	once	TGTGCCACCAGTGACACCCAGGGGGCGGCTGGCTACACCTTC	CATSDTQGAAGYTF
-	TRBV10-3	TRBJ2-2	-	TGTGCCATCAGTTCCGACTCCGGGGTGAACACCGGGGAGCTGTTTTTT	CAISSDSGVNTGELFF
-	TRBV7-3	TRBJ1-2	-	TGTGCCAGCAGCTTAGGAGGTCCGGGACAATGGGGCTACACCTTC	CASSLGGPGQWGYTF
TRBD2	TRBV3-1/TRBV3-2	TRBJ2-1	-	TGTGCCAGCAGCGCACCAACTGGCGGGGGGACCTACAATGAGCAGTTCTTC	CASSAPTGGGTYNEQFF
TRBD2	TRBV20-1	TRBJ2-1	-	TGCAGTGCTCGACTAGCGGATGAGCAGTTCTTC	CSARLADEQFF
TRBD1	TRBV24-1	TRBJ2-1	-	TGTGCCACCAGTGGTATGGGACAGGGGGAAGAGTACAATGAGCAGTTCTTC	CATSGMGQGEEYNEQFF
-	TRBV5-1	TRBJ2-1	-	TGCGCCAGCAGCTTGGAGTCGGGTGAGCAGTTCTTC	CASSLESGEQFF
TRBD1	TRBV27	TRBJ1-1	-	TGTGCCAGCAGTCTCAGACAGGGTCAGAACACTGAAGCTTTCTTT	CASSLRQGQNTEAFF
-	TRBV13	TRBJ2-1	once	TGTGCCAGCAGCTTAGGTCTAACGAGGTTCTTC	CASSLGLTRFF
TRBD1	TRBV14	TRBJ2-1	few	TGTGCCAGCAGCCAAGATCGGGCAGGGGGCCTACGATCCTCCTACAATGAGCAGTTCTTC	CASSQDRAGGLRSSYNEQFF
TRBD1	TRBV10-3	TRBJ1-6	-	TGTGCCATCAGCGTGGGACAGCTCTCCTATAATTCACCCCTCCACTTT	CAISVGQLSYNSPLHF
-	TRBV4-1	TRBJ2-3	-	TGCGCCAGCAGCCAAGATCGGGGGACAGTCAACACAGATACGCAGTATTTT	CASSQDRGTVNTDTQYF
TRBD1	TRBV27	TRBJ2-1	-	TGTGCCAGCAGTTACGGACAGGGGGCTTACAATGAGCAGTTCTTC	CASSYGQGAYNEQFF
-	TRBV5-4	TRBJ2-1	-	TGTGCCACAGAGAGGGGGTACAATGAGCAGTTCTTC	CATERGYNEQFF
TRBD1	TRBV6-5	TRBJ1-6	-	TGTGCCAGCAGTTACTCGGACAGGGCAAATTCACCCCTCCACTTT	CASSYSDRANSPLHF
-	TRBV25-1	TRBJ1-2	-	TGTGCCAGCAGCCTAACGGGGGGGGGCCAAGGGACCTACTATGGCTACACCTTC	CASSLTGGGQGTYYGYTF
-	TRBV4-2	TRBJ1-1	few	TGTGCCAGCAGCCAAGGGGGGGGCAGACTGAACACTGAAGCTTTCTTT	CASSQGGGRLNTEAFF
TRBD2	TRBV6-5	TRBJ2-7	-	TGTGCCAGCAGTTACGAGGCTAGCGGGACCTACGAGCAGTACTTC	CASSYEASGTYEQYF
TRBD2	TRBV6-6	TRBJ2-1	-	TGTGCCAGCACCTTGGGACTAGCGGGAGGGTGGAATGAGCAGTTCTTC	CASTLGLAGGWNEQFF
-	TRBV16	TRBJ1-1	many	TGTGCCAGCAGCCCGGTAGGGGGACCTGAAGCTTTCTTT	CASSPVGGPEAFF
TRBD1	TRBV5-1	TRBJ2-3	-	TGCGCCAGCAGCTCTACGCCGCCCGGGACAGGCACAGATACGCAGTATTTT	CASSSTPPGTGTDTQYF
-	TRBV29-1	TRBJ2-3	-	TGCAGCGCCGCCCCGATTTTGGAGGCCACAGATACGCAGTATTTT	CSAAPILEATDTQYF
-	TRBV5-4	TRBJ1-3	-	TGTGCCAGCAGCCTAGGGACAGGAAACACCATATATTTT	CASSLGTGNTIYF
-	TRBV3-1/TRBV3-2	TRBJ1-2	-	TGTGCCAGCAGCCAAGATGCGGGTGGGCAGGCCTATGGCTACACCTTC	CASSQDAGGQAYGYTF
TRBD2	TRBV18	TRBJ2-1	few	TGTGCCAGCTCACCACTAGCGGGAAACTACAATGAGCAGTTCTTC	CASSPLAGNYNEQFF
TRBD1	TRBV5-1	TRBJ1-1	-	TGCGCCAGCAGCTTGGGAGGTAGTGGGACAGGCACTGAAGCTTTCTTT	CASSLGGSGTGTEAFF
TRBD2	TRBV24-1	TRBJ2-5	-	TGTGCCACCAGTGATTTTAGCGGGAGGAAAGAGACCCAGTACTTC	CATSDFSGRKETQYF
TRBD1	TRBV6-5	TRBJ1-4	many	TGTGCCAGCAGTTACCAGAAGGGACAGGGTTACGAAAAACTGTTTTTT	CASSYQKGQGYEKLFF
-	TRBV25-1	TRBJ2-2	-	TGTGCCAGTGCGGGCGGGGAAAACACCGGGGAGCTGTTTTTT	CASAGGENTGELFF
-	TRBV18	TRBJ2-1	once	TGTGCCAGCTCACCCGGGACATCGGACAATGAGCAGTTCTTC	CASSPGTSDNEQFF
TRBD1	TRBV24-1	TRBJ2-5	-	TGTGCCACCAGCCCTACAGGGGGCGGTTGGGAGACCCAGTACTTC	CATSPTGGGWETQYF
TRBD1	TRBV28	TRBJ1-1	-	TGTGCCAGCAGCCCAGGGACAGGGCCTGAAGCTTTCTTT	CASSPGTGPEAFF
-	TRBV11-2	TRBJ2-3	-	TGTGCCAGCAGCTTCCCCGGACGGGGGGCGGGAGAGACAGATACGCAGTATTTT	CASSFPGRGAGETDTQYF
-	TRBV7-9	TRBJ2-7	medium-sized	TGTGCCAGCAGCGGAGTGGGGGACAGGGAACTAGCGGGACGCTACGAGCAGTACTTC	CASSGVGDRELAGRYEQYF
-	TRBV11-2	TRBJ2-1	-	TGTGCCAGCAGCCGACAGAACGCTGCCTACAATGAGCAGTTCTTC	CASSRQNAAYNEQFF
TRBD1	TRBV2	TRBJ1-1	-	TGTGCCAGCAGTCGACAGGGGAGGGACACTGAAGCTTTCTTT	CASSRQGRDTEAFF